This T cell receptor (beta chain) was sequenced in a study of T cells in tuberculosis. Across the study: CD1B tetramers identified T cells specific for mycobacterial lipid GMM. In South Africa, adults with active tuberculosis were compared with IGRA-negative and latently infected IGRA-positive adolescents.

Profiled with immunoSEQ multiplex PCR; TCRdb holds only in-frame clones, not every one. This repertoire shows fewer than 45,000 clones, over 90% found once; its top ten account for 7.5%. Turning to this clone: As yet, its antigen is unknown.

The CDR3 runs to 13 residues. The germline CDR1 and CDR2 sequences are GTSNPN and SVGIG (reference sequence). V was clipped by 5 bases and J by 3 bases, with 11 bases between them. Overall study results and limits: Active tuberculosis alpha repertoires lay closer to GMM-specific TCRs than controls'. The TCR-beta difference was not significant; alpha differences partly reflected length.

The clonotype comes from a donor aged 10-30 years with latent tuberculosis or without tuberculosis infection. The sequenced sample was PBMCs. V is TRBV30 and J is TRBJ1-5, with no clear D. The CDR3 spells CAWDRGTNQPQHF. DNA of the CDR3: TGTGCCTGGGACCGGGGAACCAATCAGCCCCAGCATTTT.